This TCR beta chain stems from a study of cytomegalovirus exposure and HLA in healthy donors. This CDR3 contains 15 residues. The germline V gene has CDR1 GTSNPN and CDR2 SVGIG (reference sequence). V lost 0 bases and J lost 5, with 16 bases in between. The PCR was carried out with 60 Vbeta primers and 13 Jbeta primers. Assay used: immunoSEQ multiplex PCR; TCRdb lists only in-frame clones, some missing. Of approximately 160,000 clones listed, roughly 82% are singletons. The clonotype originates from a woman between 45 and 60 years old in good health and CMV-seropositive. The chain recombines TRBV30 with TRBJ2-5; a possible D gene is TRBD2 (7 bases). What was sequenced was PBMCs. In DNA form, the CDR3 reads TGTGCCTGGAGTGTAGGAGGGGGGGCCAAGGAGACCCAGTACTTC. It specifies CAWSVGGGAKETQYF.